Presented here are 3 T cell receptor beta chains from one specimen sequenced in a study of long-term antiretroviral therapy in people with HIV. Sequencing relied on immunoSEQ assay v3.0, run at survey level. Clones were read by immunoSEQ multiplex PCR, and TCRdb kept only the in-frame ones, dropping some. Here the sample spans some 28,000 clones, 90% to 95% being singletons. The starting material was unsorted PBMCs, obtained 6 to 6.5 years after starting antiretroviral therapy. These receptors were taken from a man aged 25 to 40 with HIV.

The chain is built from TRBV7-2 and TRBJ2-3; no clear D. This CDR3 has 14 amino acids. The germline V and J ends were trimmed by 1 base and 2 bases, with 7 bases remaining between them. Germline V gives CDR1 SGHTA, CDR2 FQGNSA. The CDR3: CASSLVGFTDTQYF. CDR3 DNA: TGTGCCAGCAGCTTAGTCGGATTCACAGATACGCAGTATTTT.

V gene TRBV5-5 combines with J gene TRBJ2-1, with D possibly matching TRBD1 (5 bases). The germline V and J ends were trimmed by 2 bases and 6 bases, with 15 bases remaining between them. The CDR3 runs to 15 residues. Germline CDR1 is SGHKS and CDR2 is YYEKEE (reference sequence). This CDR3 is CASSFQGDKGNEQFF. The CDR3 coding sequence is TGTGCCAGCAGCTTTCAGGGCGACAAAGGCAATGAGCAGTTCTTC.

J is TRBJ1-4 and V is TRBV6-1, with 7 bases lining up with TRBD1. Germline CDR1 and CDR2: MNHNS and SASEGT. The CDR3 loop spans 15 amino acids. Trimming cost V 7 bases and J 3 bases; bases outside gene matches: 8. This CDR3 is CASILTGTANEKLFF. The CDR3 DNA reads as TGTGCCAGCATTCTCACCGGGACAGCTAATGAAAAACTGTTTTTT.